This T cell receptor (beta chain) was profiled in a study of T cell responses to AZD1222 COVID-19 vaccine. Study-level points and caveats: In the spike-specific TCR repertoire, nearly half reportedly target unmutated variant regions.

Worth noting for this clone: Its antigen is as yet unknown.

Profiled with immunoSEQ multiplex PCR; TCRdb holds only in-frame clones, not every one. This table has 120,000 to 150,000 clones, around 94% appearing once. The germline gives CDR1 MNHEY, CDR2 SVGEGT. Unmatched junction bases numbered 4, after V lost 4 bases and J lost 4 bases. CDR3 length: 14 residues. The material was peripheral blood, obtained 28 days after the second AZD1222 dose. This receptor was taken from an adult who received the AZD1222 COVID-19 vaccine. This chain uses TRBV6-2 or TRBV6-3 with TRBJ2-7; 10 positions match TRBD1. In nucleotides, the CDR3 is TGTGCCAGCAGTTCAGGACAGGGGGGATACGAGCAGTACGTC. This codes for CASSSGQGGYEQYV.